The 23 T cell receptor beta chains in this list originate from one sample, sequenced in a study of T cell repertoires in cytomegalovirus infection. TCRdb fed the reads into MiXCR, producing one record per CDR3 protein. The data show around 120,000 distinct CDR3 sequences, 7.5% to 9% seen once. Sample: PBMCs. Every receptor here comes from a human donor in good health (CMV status not recorded). Some clones in this sample may be carry-over from other donors' samples.

This clonotype appeared a few times. V is TRBV4-2 and J is TRBJ1-5; TRBD1 matches at 8 bases. The CDR3 spans 15 residues. Germline assignment: CDR1 LGHNA and CDR2 YNFKEQ. Germline trimming cut 2 bases from V and 6 bases from J; bases unmatched to any gene: 6. CDR3 in DNA: TGTGCCAGCAGCCAATCAGGACAGGGTGGTCAGCCCCAGCATTTT. This sequence encodes CASSQSGQGGQPQHF.

The rearrangement joins TRBV11-2 to TRBJ1-1; D may be TRBD1 (5 bases). Trimming shortened V by 3 bases and J by 2 bases, and 13 bases separated the two germline ends. The CDR3 is 15 residues long. CDR1 and CDR2 from the germline V gene are SGHAT and FQNNGV. CDR3 in amino acids: CASSFQGQVNTEAFF. The CDR3 bases are TGTGCCAGCAGCTTCCAAGGACAAGTAAACACTGAAGCTTTCTTT.

This clonotype showed up many times. The chain couples TRBV11-3 to TRBJ2-1; a weak D match, TRBD2 (5 bases). V was clipped by 3 bases and J by 0 bases, with 9 bases between them. The CDR3 totals 15 residues. CDR1 and CDR2 from the germline V gene are SGHNT and YENEEA. CDR3 loop: CASSFSGSSYNEQFF. The CDR3 bases are TGTGCCAGCAGCTTTAGTGGGAGCTCCTACAATGAGCAGTTCTTC.

This clonotype was detected ten times or more. The chain has TRBV2 and TRBJ2-1, with D possibly TRBD1 on 7 matching bases. Germline V lookup: CDR1 SNHLY, CDR2 FYNNEI. V lost 3 bases to trimming and J lost 3 bases, with 18 bases between them. This CDR3 contains 17 residues. The DNA of the CDR3 is TGTGCCAGCAGTGAGCGAGGCGCGGGACAGTTCTACAATGAGCAGTTCTTC. It is translated as CASSERGAGQFYNEQFF.

This clonotype has just a few counts. One junction end does not reproduce the germline sequence, and a read error may be involved. The V and J genes are TRBV20-1 and TRBJ1-1, with D perhaps matching TRBD1 (5 bases). The V gene's germline CDR1 is DFQATT and CDR2 SNEGSKA (reference sequence). The CDR3 has 12 amino acids. The CDR3: CTSSGGITEAFF. Here the CDR3 DNA reads TGTACATCCTCGGGGGGGATAACTGAAGCTTTCTTT.

This clonotype came up many times. The J gene is TRBJ2-7, the V gene TRBV15; 8 nucleotides match TRBD2. Germline V lookup: CDR1 LNHNV, CDR2 YYDKDF (reference sequence). The CDR3 covers 14 residues. V lost 4 bases, J lost 0 bases, and 2 bases stayed unmatched. The CDR3 region has the DNA TGTGCCACCAGCACCGGGGGGGCCTCCTACGAGCAGTACTTC. It encodes CATSTGGASYEQYF.

In its sample, this clonotype was seen many times. The chain is built from TRBV6-6 and TRBJ1-3; the D is unclear. This CDR3 spans 13 amino acids. Trimming pared 3 bases from V and 2 bases from J, leaving 5 bases between. Per germline, CDR1 MNHNY and CDR2 SVGAGI (reference sequence). CDR3 loop: CASSYSTGNTIYF. DNA of the CDR3: TGTGCCAGCAGTTATTCGACTGGAAACACCATATATTTT.

This clonotype was picked up many times. This chain's CDR3 is CASSLDPSGTTEAFF. The CDR3 DNA reads TGTGCCAGCAGCTTAGACCCCTCGGGGACGACTGAAGCTTTCTTT. The J gene is TRBJ1-1, the V gene TRBV11-2, with D possibly being TRBD1 (5 bases). Germline values: CDR1 SGHAT, CDR2 FQNNGV. The CDR3 sequence is 15 residues long. The V end lost 0 bases, the J end lost 5 bases, and 13 bases lay between the germline ends.

There are a few counts of this clonotype. The rearrangement links TRBV20-1 to TRBJ1-4; no clear D gene. Germline V gene lookup returns CDR1 DFQATT and CDR2 SNEGSKA (reference sequence). The CDR3 runs 15 residues. The germline V and J ends were trimmed by 0 bases and 3 bases, with 11 bases remaining between them. CDR3 nucleotide sequence: TGCAGTGCTAGAGATCCCGGAGGTTCTAATGAAAAACTGTTTTTT. It specifies CSARDPGGSNEKLFF.

Concerning this clonotype itself: This could be a read error, since a much larger clone is one nucleotide away. The chain is built from TRBV5-1 and TRBJ2-1; TRBD2 matches 7 bases. The CDR3 sequence is 16 residues long. The germline gives CDR1 SGHRS, CDR2 YFSETQ. Trimming cost V 0 bases and J 5 bases; bases outside gene matches: 8. The CDR3 sequence: CASSLGGTIWNNEQFF. CDR3 bases: TGCGCCAGCAGCTTGGGGGGGACTATCTGGAACAATGAGCAGTTCTTC.

At least ten counts were recorded for this clonotype. The chain links TRBV5-4 to TRBJ1-1; D uncertain. The CDR3 contains 14 residues. V shed 1 base and J shed 2 bases, with 9 bases lying between them. Germline assignment: CDR1 SGHNT and CDR2 YYREEE (reference sequence). The CDR3 DNA reads TGTGCCAGCAGCTTGTCCATAGGAAACACTGAAGCTTTCTTT. This gives the protein CASSLSIGNTEAFF.

This clonotype was observed at least ten times. The chain couples TRBV12-3 or TRBV12-4 to TRBJ1-1, with TRBD1 matching 8 bases. Trimming took 6 bases from V and 3 from J; bases not matched to a gene: 3. There are 13 residues in the CDR3. The chain's CDR3 is CASRTGGYTEAFF. The CDR3 DNA reads as TGTGCCAGCAGAACAGGGGGTTACACTGAAGCTTTCTTT.

This clonotype was seen only a few times. This chain joins TRBV6-5 and TRBJ2-1; 8 bases line up with TRBD1. J gave up 6 bases and V 0 bases, and 7 bases lay outside the gene matches. CDR1 is MNHEY, CDR2 SVGAGI, per germline. This CDR3 spans 16 amino acids. DNA of the CDR3: TGTGCCAGCAGTTACTCGAAGGACAGGGCGGGCAATGAGCAGTTCTTC. Amino acids: CASSYSKDRAGNEQFF.

This clonotype has ten or more counts. The V and J genes are TRBV19 and TRBJ2-2, with a weak D call TRBD2 (6 bases). The CDR3 consists of 16 residues. Trimming took off 7 bases at V and 0 bases at J, with 15 bases between the two ends. The V gene's germline CDR1 is LNHDA and CDR2 SQIVND (reference sequence). The CDR3 region has the DNA TGTGCCAGTACCCATGCGGGACTTCCGAACACCGGGGAGCTGTTTTTT. Its protein product is CASTHAGLPNTGELFF.

The sample holds a few counts of this clonotype. The chain links TRBV27 to TRBJ2-7, with D perhaps TRBD1 (6 bases). Trimming cost V 3 bases and J 5 bases, with 11 bases left between them. The V gene's germline CDR1 is MNHEY and CDR2 SMNVEV (reference sequence). This CDR3 is 13 amino acids long. Here the CDR3 reads CASSFAGVHEQYF. As DNA, the CDR3 is TGTGCCAGCAGTTTCGCAGGGGTACACGAGCAGTACTTC.

J is TRBJ2-5 and V is TRBV3-1; 14 bases map to TRBD2. The CDR3 is 16 amino acids. V dropped 1 base and J dropped 4; count of bases not matched to a gene: 2. CDR1 and CDR2 from the germline V gene are LGHDT and YNNKEL (reference sequence). The CDR3 nucleotides read TGTGCCAGCAGCCAAGTAGGGACTAGCGGGGGAGAGACCCAGTACTTC. Protein sequence: CASSQVGTSGGETQYF.

The V call is TRBV11-2, the J call TRBJ2-3; D is uncertain. Per germline, CDR1 SGHAT and CDR2 FQNNGV. Deletions cut 7 bases from V and 6 bases from J, with 8 bases between. There are 11 residues in the CDR3. The CDR3 DNA is TGTGCCAGCACCAGCCGGGATACGCAGTATTTT. Protein product: CASTSRDTQYF.

This clonotype appeared many times. The chain couples TRBV28 to TRBJ1-5; TRBD1 is a possible D gene (6 bases). This CDR3 is 16 amino acids long. CDR1 MDHEN and CDR2 SYDVKM come from the germline V gene. Trimming pared 1 base from V and 4 bases from J, leaving 14 bases between. Written as DNA, the CDR3 is TGTGCCAGCAGTTTATCATGGGGGCGCGAGAATCAGCCCCAGCATTTT. Protein product: CASSLSWGRENQPQHF. The whole variable domain, filled in from reference TRBV28 and TRBJ1-5, reads DVKVTQSSRYLVKRTGEKVFLECVQDMDHENMFWYRQDPGLGLRLIYFSYDVKMKEKGDIPEGYSVSREKKERFSLILESASTNQTSMYLCASSLSWGRENQPQHFGDGTRLSIL.

The rearrangement uses TRBV29-1 and TRBJ1-1; 8 bases fit TRBD1. With V trimmed by 2 bases and J by 0 bases, 5 bases remained unmatched. The CDR3 loop spans 15 amino acids. Per the germline V gene, CDR1 is SQVTM and CDR2 is ANQGSEA. CDR3 sequence: CSVEQNRGVNTEAFF. The CDR3 DNA is TGCAGCGTTGAACAGAACAGGGGGGTGAACACTGAAGCTTTCTTT.

This clonotype showed up many times. The gene calls are TRBV5-6 and TRBJ2-2; 7 bases match TRBD2. The length of the CDR3 is 16 residues. V lost 1 base and J lost 1; bases outside the gene matches: 4. Looked up from germline, CDR1 is SGHDT and CDR2 is YYEEEE. The DNA for the CDR3 is TGTGCCAGCAGCTTGTTACTAGCGCTGAACACCGGGGAGCTGTTTTTT. The encoded protein is CASSLLLALNTGELFF.

In this sample, this clonotype turned up many times. The chain links TRBV20-1 to TRBJ2-6; 10 nucleotides agree with TRBD1. CDR3 length: 17 amino acids. After removal of 3 bases from V and 0 bases from J, the junction contained 5 bases not matched to a gene. The germline V gene encodes CDR1 DFQATT and CDR2 SNEGSKA (reference sequence). This CDR3 reads CSASGRDRGSGANVLTF. The CDR3 DNA reads as TGCAGTGCTAGTGGGCGGGACAGGGGCTCTGGGGCCAACGTCCTGACTTTC.

This clonotype was seen a handful of times. The junction and the germline gene differ at one end; a read error may be behind it. The rearrangement uses TRBV4-1 and TRBJ2-1; D perhaps matches TRBD2 (6 bases). The CDR3 totals 13 residues. Germline values: CDR1 MGHRA, CDR2 YSYEKL. CDR3 region: CASSHTERDEQFF. The CDR3 nucleotides read TGTGCCAGCAGCCATACCGAGCGGGATGAGCAGTTCTTC.

The sample holds many counts of this clonotype. The chain links TRBV7-2 to TRBJ1-2, with TRBD1 matching 7 bases. CDR1 SGHTA and CDR2 FQGNSA come from the germline V gene. This CDR3 spans 14 amino acids. V lost 5 bases to trimming and J lost 4 bases; unmatched junction nucleotides: 7. The CDR3 DNA is TGTGCCAGCAGCCCTCAGACAGGGAGCTATGGCTACACCTTC. Translated, it gives CASSPQTGSYGYTF.